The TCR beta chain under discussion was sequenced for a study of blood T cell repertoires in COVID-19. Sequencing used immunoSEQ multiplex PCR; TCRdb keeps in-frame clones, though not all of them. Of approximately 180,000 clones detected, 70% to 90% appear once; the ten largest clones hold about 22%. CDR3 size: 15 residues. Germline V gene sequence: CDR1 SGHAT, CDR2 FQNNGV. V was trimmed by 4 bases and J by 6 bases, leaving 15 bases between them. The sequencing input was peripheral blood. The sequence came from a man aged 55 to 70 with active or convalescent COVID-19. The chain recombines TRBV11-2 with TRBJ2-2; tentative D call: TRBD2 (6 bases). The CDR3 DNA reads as TGTGCCAGCAGCTCTGCGGGGCCTCTGTCCGGGGAGCTGTTTTTT. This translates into CASSSAGPLSGELFF.